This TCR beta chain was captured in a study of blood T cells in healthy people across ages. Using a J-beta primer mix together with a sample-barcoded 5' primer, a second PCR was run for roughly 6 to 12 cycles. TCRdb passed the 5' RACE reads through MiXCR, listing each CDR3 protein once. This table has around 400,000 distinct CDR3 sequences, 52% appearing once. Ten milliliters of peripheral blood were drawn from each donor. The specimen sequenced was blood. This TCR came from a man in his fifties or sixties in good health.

The CDR3 sequence is CATSDLEFGGYHEQFF. DNA of the CDR3: TGTGCCACCAGTGATTTGGAGTTTGGCGGGTACCATGAGCAGTTCTTC. V usage is TRBV24-1 and J usage is TRBJ2-1; D is possibly TRBD2 (5 bases). This CDR3 comprises 16 residues. The ends were cut back, 0 bases at V and 8 bases at J, with 16 bases in the middle. The germline V gene has CDR1 KGHDR and CDR2 SFDVKD.